The 8 T cell receptor beta chains below were found in one sample sequenced in a study of metastatic and nonmetastatic thyroid tumors. Via MiXCR, TCRdb re-called the PCR reads. There are around 15,000 clones in the sample; around 23% occur only once, and just under 7.5% lies in the top ten. No patient received treatment before thyroid surgery. Sequencing was performed on adjacent normal tissue. The receptors were sampled from a female donor with papillary thyroid cancer or a benign thyroid nodule (not recorded which). Some clones in this sample may be carry-over from other donors' samples.

This clone was seen many times. A read error may produce the germline difference seen at one junction end. Other nucleotide sequences from this sample produce the same CDR3. The chain has TRBV25-1 and TRBJ2-6; D gene unclear. The germline V gene encodes CDR1 MGHDK and CDR2 SYGVNS. This CDR3 contains 13 residues. CDR3 bases: TGTGCCAGCAGGGAATCTGGGGCCAACGTCCTGACTTTC. Its translation is CASRESGANVLTF.

Worth noting for this clone: An end of the junction differs from the germline gene, which may be a read error. DNA for the CDR3: TGTGCCGGCAGTCTCTCTTTAGGTTACAAGGAGAATGAAGCTTTCTTT. Translated, it gives CAGSLSLGYKENEAFF. The chain is built from TRBV6-1 and TRBJ1-1; D call uncertain. This CDR3 is 16 amino acids long. CDR1 is MNHNS and CDR2 is SASEGT in the germline V gene.

Regarding this clone: Given a much more abundant clone one base away, this may be a read error. This chain links TRBV4-1 with TRBJ1-1; TRBD1 matches 7 bases. CDR1 MGHRA and CDR2 YSYEKL come from the germline V gene. CDR3 length equals 15 residues. This CDR3 reads CASSPPGGVGTGAFF. CDR3 in DNA: TGCGCCAGCAGCCCACCAGGGGGGGTGGGCACTGGAGCTTTCTTT.

This clone was counted ten times or more. A much larger clone lies one base from this, so it may be a read error. In the same sample, other DNA sequences code for this CDR3. This chain joins TRBV11-1 and TRBJ2-7; 7 nucleotides align to TRBD2. This CDR3 is 17 amino acids long. In germline, CDR1 is SGHAT, CDR2 FQDESV (reference sequence). V lost 5 bases to trimming and J lost 1 base; unmatched junction nucleotides: 14. The DNA of the CDR3 is TGTGCCAGCAGCCACCCGGGAACGGGGGGACCTTCCTACGAGCAGTACTTC. Translation: CASSHPGTGGPSYEQYF.

V gene TRBV10-3 combines with J gene TRBJ1-2; D may be TRBD1 (6 bases). V was pared by 8 bases and J by 6 bases, with 16 bases between. The germline CDR1 and CDR2 sequences are ENHRY and SYGVKD. The CDR3 has 13 residues. As DNA, the CDR3 is TGTGCCATCGGGCAGACAGGTACGGATGGCTACACCTTC. It translates to CAIGQTGTDGYTF.

This clone appeared many times. The chain has TRBV30 and TRBJ2-7; no definite D call. There are 12 residues in the CDR3. Germline CDR1 GTSNPN, CDR2 SVGIG (reference sequence). Trimming shortened V by 0 bases and J by 3 bases, and 6 bases separated the two germline ends. CDR3 sequence: CAWSVQGYEQYF. CDR3 bases: TGTGCCTGGAGTGTACAAGGCTACGAGCAGTACTTC.

This sequence joins TRBV11-1 and TRBJ2-2, with TRBD2 matching 9 bases. V shed 5 bases, J shed 13 bases, and the junction held 17 bases outside the gene matches. Per germline, CDR1 SGHAT and CDR2 FQDESV (reference sequence). The CDR3 loop spans 16 amino acids. The CDR3 loop reads CASSLYRTSASGGLFF. The CDR3 region has the DNA TGTGCCAGCAGCCTGTACCGGACTAGCGCTTCCGGAGGGCTGTTTTTT.

The table lists this clone with many counts. The rearrangement links TRBV20-1 to TRBJ1-4, with unresolved D. The V and J ends lost 6 bases and 6 bases respectively, with 17 bases between them. The CDR3 loop spans 14 amino acids. The germline V gene encodes CDR1 DFQATT and CDR2 SNEGSKA (reference sequence). The CDR3 reads CSAMAGLLDEKLFF. CDR3 bases: TGCAGTGCCATGGCGGGCCTCCTTGATGAAAAACTGTTTTTT.